This TCR beta chain comes out of a study of cytomegalovirus exposure and HLA in healthy donors. Study findings and constraints: It was shown in a later analysis that HLA-associated TCR beta chains were more clonally expanded than other, equally common chains.

Concerning this clone: Its antigen remains unidentified. Compared with germline, one end of the junction differs, possibly owing to a read error.

The PCR employed 60 Vbeta primers together with 13 Jbeta primers. Clones were sequenced by immunoSEQ multiplex PCR, and TCRdb holds only the in-frame ones, with some missing. The repertoire holds around 150,000 clones, with around 79% as singletons. The specimen was PBMCs. The clonotype originates from a male donor in good health and CMV-seronegative.

The CDR3 loop reads CASSLAPREYEQFF. Written as DNA, the CDR3 is TGTGCTAGCAGCTTAGCTCCGCGGGAGTATGAGCAGTTCTTC. The chain links TRBV7-7 to TRBJ2-1, with 7 bases matching TRBD2. The CDR3 is 14 amino acids. Germline V gives CDR1 SSHAT, CDR2 FNYEAQ (reference sequence).